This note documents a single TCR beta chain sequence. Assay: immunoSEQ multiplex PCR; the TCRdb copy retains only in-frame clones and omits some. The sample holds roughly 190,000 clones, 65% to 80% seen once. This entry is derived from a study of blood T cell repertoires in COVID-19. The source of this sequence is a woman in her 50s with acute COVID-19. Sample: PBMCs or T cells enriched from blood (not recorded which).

CDR3 protein: CASSTHRRQPQETQYF. CDR3 nucleotides: TGTGCCAGTAGTACCCACCGACGACAGCCCCAAGAGACCCAGTACTTC. The V and J genes are TRBV19 and TRBJ2-5; possibly TRBD1 for D (5 bases). The CDR3 has 16 residues. Trimming removed 4 bases from V and 1 base from J, with 16 bases in between. Germline V lookup: CDR1 LNHDA, CDR2 SQIVND (reference sequence). The full variable domain, completed using reference TRBV19 and TRBJ2-5, is DGGITQSPKYLFRKEGQNVTLSCEQNLNHDAMYWYRQDPGQGLRLIYYSQIVNDFQKGDIAEGYSVSREKKESFPLTVTSAQKNPTAFYLCASSTHRRQPQETQYFGPGTRLLVL.